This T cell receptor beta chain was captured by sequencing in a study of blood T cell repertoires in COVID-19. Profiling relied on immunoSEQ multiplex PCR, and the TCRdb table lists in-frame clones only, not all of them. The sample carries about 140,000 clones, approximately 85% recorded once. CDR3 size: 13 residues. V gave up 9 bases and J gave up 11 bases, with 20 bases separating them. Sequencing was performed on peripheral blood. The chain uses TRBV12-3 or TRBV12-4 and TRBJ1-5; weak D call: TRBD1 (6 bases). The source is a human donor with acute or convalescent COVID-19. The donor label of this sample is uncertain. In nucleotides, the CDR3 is TGTGCCAGTAGGGACAACCAGGTTGGGACCCAGCATTTT. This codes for CASRDNQVGTQHF.